These 3 T cell receptor beta chains were sequenced from one sample in a study of CD4 T cells in relation to SARS-CoV-2 and coronaviruses. The protocol was immunoSEQ multiplex PCR, while the TCRdb copy is restricted to in-frame clones and leaves out a portion. The sample carries about 55,000 clones, roughly 90% recorded once. The unexposed donors gave CD4+ T cells in about 2011-2019, prior to COVID-19. What was sequenced was memory CD4+ T cells from PBMCs. These TCRs come from a human donor in good health.

V is TRBV23-1 and J is TRBJ1-5, with TRBD1 as a possible D gene (6 bases). TRBV23-1 is annotated as an ORF whose role is uncertain. The V and J ends lost 8 bases and 3 bases respectively, with 14 bases between them. This CDR3 region has 14 residues. The CDR3 DNA sequence: TGCGCCAGCGACAACAGGGTACTCAATCAGCCCCAGCATTTT. Protein: CASDNRVLNQPQHF.

The V call is TRBV18, the J call TRBJ1-2; 7 nucleotides agree with TRBD1. The V segment lost 3 bases and the J segment 0 bases; nucleotides outside the gene matches: 7. The CDR3 totals 16 residues. Germline V gene sequence: CDR1 KGHSH, CDR2 LQKENI. CDR3 in DNA: TGTGCCAGCTCACCCCCGAGGGGGCAGGCTAACTATGGCTACACCTTC. As protein: CASSPPRGQANYGYTF. The full variable domain, in which reference TRBV18 and TRBJ1-2 provide the parts outside the CDR3, is NAGVMQNPRHLVRRRGQEARLRCSPMKGHSHVYWYRQLPEEGLKFMVYLQKENIIDESGMPKERFSAEFPKEGPSILRIQQVVRGDSAAYFCASSPPRGQANYGYTFGSGTRLTVV.

The chain links TRBV24-1 to TRBJ2-5; D not resolved. The CDR3 is 13 amino acids. V was cut by 7 bases and J by 5 bases, with 13 bases left in between. From germline, CDR1 is KGHDR and CDR2 SFDVKD. The CDR3 DNA follows: TGTGCCACCAGGGCCTCCCTCACGGAGACCCAGTACTTC. Protein sequence: CATRASLTETQYF.